Listed below are T cell receptor beta chains from one sample, sequenced in a study of T cell responses to AZD1222 COVID-19 vaccine. Produced via immunoSEQ multiplex PCR; TCRdb's table is partial and in-frame only. The sample has about 180,000 clones, about 88% seen once. Material: peripheral blood, obtained 28 days after the second AZD1222 dose. All receptors come from an adult who received the AZD1222 COVID-19 vaccine. Both conserved end residues are part of each CDR3. The D gene is left open where the match is weak. Size tells how often a clone was seen (once, few, many) or the class of an expanded clone, and some rows leave it out.

>TRBJ2-3|-|TRBV4-3|-
TGCGCCAGCAGCCAAGGGACCGCGAGCACAGATACGCAGTATTTT
CASSQGTASTDTQYF
>TRBJ2-2|-|TRBV7-2|-
TGTGCCAGCAGCACCCGACAGAACACCGGGGAGCTGTTTTTT
CASSTRQNTGELFF
>TRBJ2-3|once|TRBV7-9|TRBD1
TGTGCCAGCAGCTTAGTTACAGGGGGGACAGATACGCAGTATTTT
CASSLVTGGTDTQYF
>TRBJ1-6|-|TRBV28|-
TGTGCCAGCAGTTTGGTTAATTCACCCCTCCACTTT
CASSLVNSPLHF
>TRBJ2-7|-|TRBV28|TRBD2
TGTGCCAGCAGTCCCCGGGGGGGGAATTCTAGCGGGAGGAAGAACGAGCAGTACTTC
CASSPRGGNSSGRKNEQYF
>TRBJ2-6|-|TRBV7-9|TRBD2
TGTGCCAGCAGCGTCAGAAGGGAGGGGACCGGGGCCAACGTCCTGACTTTC
CASSVRREGTGANVLTF
>TRBJ2-7|once|TRBV13|TRBD2
TGTGCCAGCAGCCCTAAAGGGCGCCCTAGCGGCCCCTACGAGCAGTACTTC
CASSPKGRPSGPYEQYF
>TRBJ2-2|-|TRBV2|TRBD2
TGTGCCAGCAGTGCCCACGGGACTAGGGACACCGGGGAGCTGTTTTTT
CASSAHGTRDTGELFF
>TRBJ1-2|-|TRBV7-2|-
TGTGCCAGCAGCTTAGCGGTGACAGCGACTATGGTGGGGTACACCTTC
CASSLAVTATMVGYTF
>TRBJ1-5|-|TRBV12-3/TRBV12-4|-
TGTGCCAGCAGTTTTAGTCAAGCTCAGCCCCAGCATTTT
CASSFSQAQPQHF
>TRBJ2-3|-|TRBV7-3|TRBD1
TGTGCCAGCAGCAGAGGGGACAGGGGGGCGTTCGGCACAGATACGCAGTATTTT
CASSRGDRGAFGTDTQYF
>TRBJ2-7|-|TRBV27|TRBD1
TGTGCCAGCAGTTTGACGGGACAGATTTACGAGCAGTACTTC
CASSLTGQIYEQYF
>TRBJ2-1|-|TRBV6-6|TRBD2
TGTGCCAGCAGGTCTAGCGGGATGGCCCACAATGAGCAGTTCTTC
CASRSSGMAHNEQFF
>TRBJ2-5|-|TRBV5-1|-
TGCGCCAGCAGCCGACAGGACCCAACAAGGGAGACCCAGTACTTC
CASSRQDPTRETQYF
>TRBJ2-7|-|TRBV6-2/TRBV6-3|TRBD2
TGTGCCAGCAGCTGGACTAGCGGGTCCTCCTACGAGCAGTACTTC
CASSWTSGSSYEQYF
>TRBJ2-1|-|TRBV20-1|TRBD2
TGCAGTCGCGGGAGGGCTACTGAGCAGTTCTTC
CSRGRATEQFF
>TRBJ2-7|-|TRBV6-5|TRBD2
TGTGCCAGCAGTAGGGGAGCGGGATCCTACGAGCAGTACTTC
CASSRGAGSYEQYF
>TRBJ2-2|-|TRBV4-3|TRBD1
TGCGCCAGCAGTCTGGGACAGGTGAACACCGGGGAGCTGTTTTTT
CASSLGQVNTGELFF
>TRBJ1-3|few|TRBV9|-
TGTGCCAGCAGCGTAGAGACAGCTGGAAACACCATATATTTT
CASSVETAGNTIYF
>TRBJ2-2|once|TRBV4-3|-
TGCGCCAGCAGCCAAGAGACACAGACCGGGGAGCTGTTTTTT
CASSQETQTGELFF
>TRBJ2-3|-|TRBV6-1|-
TGTGCCAGCAGTGAAGTCCAAATTTCCTGGGATACGCAGTATTTT
CASSEVQISWDTQYF
>TRBJ2-7|-|TRBV30|-
TGTGCCTGGAGCCCCGGTGCGGGCCTCTACGAGCAGTACTTC
CAWSPGAGLYEQYF
>TRBJ2-5|-|TRBV5-8|-
TGTGCCAGCAGCTTGGCCGCCGGTGAGACCCAGTACTTC
CASSLAAGETQYF
>TRBJ2-7|-|TRBV19|TRBD1
TGTGCAACCGCGGGGACAGGGCAATACGAGCAGTACTTC
CATAGTGQYEQYF
>TRBJ1-3|-|TRBV9|-
TGTGCCAGCAGCGTAGGCAGTCAAAGATCTGGAAACACCATATATTTT
CASSVGSQRSGNTIYF
>TRBJ2-7|-|TRBV6-1|-
TGTGCCAGCAGTGAATCCAACAGGGTGGGAAAGCAGTACTTC
CASSESNRVGKQYF
>TRBJ2-3|-|TRBV19|TRBD2
TGTGCCAGTACTGGCGCGGGAGGGCCTAGGAATACGCAGTATTTT
CASTGAGGPRNTQYF